The subject of this entry is one T cell receptor beta chain. Antigen unknown. Trimming pared 6 bases from V and 6 bases from J, leaving 17 bases between. This CDR3 has 14 amino acids. Germline V lookup: CDR1 MNHNS, CDR2 SASEGT. These data belong to a study of cytomegalovirus exposure and HLA in healthy donors. Whole-study findings and limits: Highly shared variants forming one cluster were likely a sequencing artifact. An analysis done earlier found most TCR beta V segments productive about 90% or about 30% of the time.

It was with 60 Vbeta and 13 Jbeta primers that the PCR ran. In the original analysis: Among the unique TCR beta chains that a later analysis counted, roughly 80 million in all, about 11 million were shared. Profiling relied on immunoSEQ multiplex PCR, and the TCRdb table lists in-frame clones only, not all of them. The V and J calls and the clone size are those of that table, but D and trimming were determined from the DNA. The sample holds 90,000 to 100,000 clones; less than 70% are singletons and the top ten take 2.7%. The chain carries TRBV6-1 and TRBJ1-1; D is unresolved. The sequencing input was PBMCs. This clonotype originated in a man between 50 and 59 years old in good health and CMV-seronegative. Here the CDR3 reads CASRPTRSVAEAFF. The CDR3 nucleotides read TGTGCCAGCAGGCCGACAAGGTCGGTCGCTGAAGCTTTCTTT.